The clone carrying this T cell receptor (beta chain) was observed a handful of times. What it binds is unknown. The sample belongs to a study of identical twins. Findings and limits, study-wide: Twins' excess sharing was less marked for out-of-frame beta sequences. Models underpredicted monozygotic twin sharing of out-of-frame TCR alpha.

Unique molecular identifiers were in the cDNA, with template-switch universal primer binding. Using its own MiXCR run on the 5' RACE reads, TCRdb lists one record per CDR3 protein. Among some 320,000 distinct CDR3 sequences listed, approximately 13% were seen once. The CDR3 length is 16 residues. Trimming removed 4 bases from V and 0 bases from J, with 13 bases in between. Germline CDR1 is SQVTM and CDR2 is ANQGSEA. These data also formed part of another study, on yellow fever vaccine responses in identical twins.

The clonotype comes from a woman aged 18-35 years in good health. The genes are TRBV29-1 and TRBJ2-6; tentatively, D is TRBD2 (6 bases). Sequenced sample: CD8+ T cells sorted from blood. This CDR3 reads CSVAVGEVSGANVLTF. The CDR3 DNA is TGCAGCGTTGCGGTGGGGGAGGTCTCTGGGGCCAACGTCCTGACTTTC.